Detailed here is one T cell receptor beta chain. Its antigen remains unknown. The protocol was immunoSEQ multiplex PCR, while the TCRdb copy is restricted to in-frame clones and leaves out a portion. This table has roughly 320,000 clones, about nine tenths appearing once. The CDR3 sequence is 13 residues long. Germline CDR1 and CDR2: GTSNPN and SVGIG (reference sequence). V was shortened by 2 bases and J by 3 bases, with 10 bases between the two germline ends. The data belong to a study of Ad26.COV2.S vaccination and SARS-CoV-2 variants. Treatment meaning: over 15 received Ad26.COV2.S at low or high dose, single or two shots; five or six received placebo; per-sample allocation not given. Specimen acquisition occurred on day 63 following the initial vaccine or placebo injection. Study outcomes and limitations: Vaccine recipients and placebo recipients showed similar non-spike TCR breadth.

The material was peripheral blood, obtained in a trial of Ad26.COV2.S vaccine versus placebo. V is TRBV30 and J is TRBJ1-1; D uncertain. This TCR derives from a person between 18 and 60 years old who received the Ad26.COV2.S COVID-19 vaccine or a placebo. The CDR3 DNA reads TGTGCCTGGAGTACGGACCGTTACACTGAAGCTTTCTTT. Translating it yields CAWSTDRYTEAFF.